The 2 T cell receptor beta chains listed next were all sequenced from one sample in a study of cytomegalovirus exposure and HLA in healthy donors. PCR used 60 Vbeta primers and 13 Jbeta primers. Measured with immunoSEQ multiplex PCR; TCRdb has only the in-frame clones, and not every one. Among 250,000 to 350,000 clones listed, 86% were seen once. The sample taken for sequencing was PBMCs. These receptors were obtained from a man aged 40-49 years in good health and CMV-seropositive.

A single count supports this clone. The rearrangement uses TRBV2 and TRBJ1-1; perhaps TRBD1 as D (5 bases). The CDR3 has 12 amino acids. The germline gives CDR1 SNHLY, CDR2 FYNNEI. Trimming left V 10 bases short and J 5 bases short, with 14 bases between. The CDR3 protein is CAIVRGVTEAFF. The CDR3 DNA reads as TGTGCCATCGTGCGGGGGGTTACTGAAGCTTTCTTT. Full variable domain (outside the CDR3, taken from reference TRBV2 and TRBJ1-1): EPEVTQTPSHQVTQMGQEVILRCVPISNHLYFYWYRQILGQKVEFLVSFYNNEISEKSEIFDDQFSVERPDGSNFTLKIRSTKLEDSAMYFCAIVRGVTEAFFGQGTRLTVV.

The chain combines TRBV28 with TRBJ1-5; D is undetermined. The germline V gene encodes CDR1 MDHEN and CDR2 SYDVKM. V was clipped by 6 bases and J by 0 bases, with 9 bases between them. The length of the CDR3 is 14 residues. CDR3 sequence (DNA): TGTGCCAGCAGCCTACAGATTAGCAATCAGCCCCAGCATTTT. It is translated as CASSLQISNQPQHF.